The 22 T cell receptor beta chains in this list originate from one sample, sequenced in a study of blood T cell repertoires in COVID-19 (TCRdb year 2020). Receptors were amplified or captured by the immunoSEQ multiplex PCR assay. TCRdb limited this immuneACCESS table to in-frame rearrangements with V and J called. A share of clones is missing; checked studies link under half to unresolved V genes, and the rest is unexplained. A total of 180,000 or so clones appear in this sample, 87% of them only once. The biggest ten clones account for around 2.6% of the sample. Sequenced input: peripheral blood. The receptors come from a middle-aged man with active or convalescent COVID-19.

This clone was detected once. The chain links TRBV27 to TRBJ1-5; D is uncertain. The germline V gene has CDR1 MNHEY and CDR2 SMNVEV (reference sequence). V dropped 3 bases and J dropped 4 bases, with 7 bases sitting between them. The CDR3 has 13 amino acids. CDR3 residues: CASSLEVNQPQHF. In DNA, the CDR3 is TGTGCCAGCAGTTTGGAGGTTAATCAGCCCCAGCATTTT.

V is TRBV5-1 and J is TRBJ1-6, with D hard to call. CDR3 length equals 15 residues. Looked up from germline, CDR1 is SGHRS and CDR2 is YFSETQ. Trimming took 2 bases from V and 8 from J, leaving 14 bases between them. In DNA form, the CDR3 reads TGCGCCAGCAGCTTAGGGAGGGTTCGCTATTCACCCCTCCACTTT. Its translation: CASSLGRVRYSPLHF.

This clone has only a few counts. The V call is TRBV29-1, the J call TRBJ2-2; TRBD1 aligns across 7 bases. This CDR3 comprises 14 residues. Germline-derived CDR1 and CDR2 are SQVTM and ANQGSEA. The V and J ends lost 1 base and 1 base, in that order; junction bases with no gene match: 0. CDR3 amino acids: CSVEGTGNTGELFF. The DNA of the CDR3 is TGCAGCGTTGAAGGGACAGGGAACACCGGGGAGCTGTTTTTT.

V is TRBV6-5 and J is TRBJ2-7; no definite D call. The CDR3 contains 12 residues. Germline-derived CDR1 and CDR2 are MNHEY and SVGAGI. V dropped 10 bases and J dropped 1 base, with 11 bases sitting between them. In DNA form, the CDR3 reads TGTGCCACCACCGTCCGGTCCTACGAGCAGTACTTC. Translation gives CATTVRSYEQYF.

The rearrangement joins TRBV6-2 or TRBV6-3 to TRBJ2-5; 10 bases match TRBD1. The germline V gene encodes CDR1 MNHEY and CDR2 SVGEGT. CDR3 length: 17 residues. J gave up 1 base and V 2 bases, and 7 bases lay outside the gene matches. CDR3 nucleotide sequence: TGTGCCAGCAGTTACCGACAGGGGGCGTCCCGCCAAGAGACCCAGTACTTC. It is translated as CASSYRQGASRQETQYF.

V gene TRBV7-2 combines with J gene TRBJ2-3; TRBD2 agrees at 9 bases. The CDR3 spans 15 residues. From germline, CDR1 is SGHTA and CDR2 FQGNSA. The ends lost 4 bases at V and 6 bases at J; junction bases unmatched: 8. CDR3 sequence reads: CASSSLAGGRDTQYF. CDR3 DNA sequence: TGTGCCAGCAGCTCGTTGGCGGGGGGGCGGGATACGCAGTATTTT.

This rearrangement joins TRBV5-4 to TRBJ1-6, with 7 bases identical to TRBD1. Germline trimming cut 5 bases from V and 6 bases from J; bases unmatched to any gene: 5. CDR3 length equals 14 residues. Looked up from germline, CDR1 is SGHNT and CDR2 is YYREEE (reference sequence). CDR3 amino acids: CASSRDRPNSPLHF. The CDR3 DNA follows: TGTGCCAGCAGTCGGGACAGACCTAATTCACCCCTCCACTTT.

The chain recombines TRBV7-9 with TRBJ2-5; tentative D call: TRBD2 (5 bases). Germline values: CDR1 SEHNR, CDR2 FQNEAQ (reference sequence). Trimming left V 1 base short and J 5 bases short, with 8 bases between. The CDR3 has 13 amino acids. The CDR3 sequence is CASSLELGETQYF. CDR3 DNA sequence: TGTGCCAGCAGCTTAGAACTAGGGGAGACCCAGTACTTC.

This clone was found a few times. The rearrangement links TRBV4-2 to TRBJ2-1; 14 positions agree with TRBD2. Per the germline V gene, CDR1 is LGHNA and CDR2 is YNFKEQ. Trimming took 0 bases from V and 0 from J; bases not matched to a gene: 10. The CDR3 runs 21 residues. Here the CDR3 reads CASSQDIPGLAGDSSYNEQFF. CDR3 nucleotides: TGTGCCAGCAGCCAAGACATTCCGGGACTAGCGGGGGATAGCTCCTACAATGAGCAGTTCTTC.

The chain is built from TRBV3-1 (or the pseudogene TRBV3-2) and TRBJ2-5; maybe TRBD2 (5 bases). Germline V lookup: CDR1 LGHDT, CDR2 YNNKEL (reference sequence). This CDR3 region has 17 residues. V shed 4 bases and J shed 1 base, with 19 bases lying between them. CDR3 sequence reads: CASSPSPSWGIQETQYF. The CDR3 region has the DNA TGTGCCAGCAGCCCAAGTCCTAGCTGGGGAATCCAAGAGACCCAGTACTTC.

The chain combines TRBV19 with TRBJ2-7, with 7 nucleotides matching TRBD1. The CDR3 is 14 amino acids. J lost 3 bases, V lost 3 bases, and 5 bases had no gene match. Germline CDR1 is LNHDA and CDR2 is SQIVND (reference sequence). The CDR3 region has the DNA TGTGCCAGTAGTATTCAAGGGACAGACTACGAGCAGTACTTC. Its translation: CASSIQGTDYEQYF. The whole variable domain, filled in from reference TRBV19 and TRBJ2-7, reads DGGITQSPKYLFRKEGQNVTLSCEQNLNHDAMYWYRQDPGQGLRLIYYSQIVNDFQKGDIAEGYSVSREKKESFPLTVTSAQKNPTAFYLCASSIQGTDYEQYFGPGTRLTVT.

This clone was found once. The rearrangement joins TRBV30 to TRBJ1-3; D possibly corresponds to TRBD1 (6 bases). Germline CDR1 and CDR2: GTSNPN and SVGIG (reference sequence). This CDR3 comprises 15 residues. Between the trimmed V and J ends, which lost 3 bases and 2 bases, there was a span of 14 bases. In nucleotides, the CDR3 is TGTGCCTGGAGGGGGGCTGTTGGTGCTGGAAACACCATATATTTT. It is translated as CAWRGAVGAGNTIYF.

The CDR3 loop is CASSPSRLQALNTEAFF. CDR3 sequence (DNA): TGCGCCAGCAGCCCTTCAAGACTTCAAGCACTGAACACTGAAGCTTTCTTT. The chain has TRBV4-1 and TRBJ1-1; unclear D gene. Trimming took 4 bases from V and 0 from J, leaving 18 bases between them. Germline V gene data show CDR1 as MGHRA and CDR2 as YSYEKL. The CDR3 is 17 amino acids.

The CDR3: CASIYEGGTLYGYTF. The CDR3 region has the DNA TGTGCCAGTATTTATGAGGGCGGCACACTCTATGGCTACACCTTC. The J gene is TRBJ1-2, the V gene TRBV2; no firm D call. This CDR3 has 15 residues. CDR1 and CDR2 (germline): SNHLY, FYNNEI. Trimming removed 9 bases at V and 4 bases at J, with 21 bases between. The variable domain in full, with the rest retrieved from reference TRBV2 and TRBJ1-2, is EPEVTQTPSHQVTQMGQEVILRCVPISNHLYFYWYRQILGQKVEFLVSFYNNEISEKSEIFDDQFSVERPDGSNFTLKIRSTKLEDSAMYFCASIYEGGTLYGYTFGSGTRLTVV.

V gene TRBV10-1 combines with J gene TRBJ2-7; tentatively, D is TRBD2 (7 bases). Per the germline V gene, CDR1 is WNHNN and CDR2 is SYGVQD (reference sequence). The CDR3 has 14 amino acids. Trimming pared 11 bases from V and 3 bases from J, leaving 20 bases between. The DNA for the CDR3 is TGCGCCGCTAGGGGGGCGGGGGAGGGCTACGAGCAGTACTTC. Its protein product is CAARGAGEGYEQYF.

V usage is TRBV6-5 and J usage is TRBJ1-3, with 8 bases that match TRBD1. This CDR3 is built from 13 residues. Germline CDR1 reads MNHEY; CDR2 reads SVGAGI. Trimming removed 8 bases from V and 4 bases from J; junction bases left unmatched: 4. The CDR3 bases are TGTGCCAGCGGGACAGGTTTCGGAAACACCATATATTTT. Its protein is CASGTGFGNTIYF.

This sequence joins TRBV6-5 and TRBJ1-2, with D unclear. The germline CDR1 and CDR2 sequences are MNHEY and SVGAGI. The CDR3 totals 15 residues. V was clipped by 7 bases and J by 0 bases, with 15 bases between them. The CDR3 DNA is TGTGCCAGCAACACAGTCGAGTTATCTAACTATGGCTACACCTTC. As protein: CASNTVELSNYGYTF.

V gene TRBV9 combines with J gene TRBJ2-1; 7 positions match TRBD2. The CDR3 covers 18 residues. In germline, CDR1 is SGDLS, CDR2 YYNGEE. Trimming at V came to 0 bases and at J to 5 bases, leaving 14 bases not matched to a gene. CDR3 sequence reads: CASSVVPSSSGGDNEQFF. Here the CDR3 DNA reads TGTGCCAGCAGCGTAGTCCCTTCCTCGTCGGGGGGAGACAATGAGCAGTTCTTC.

This chain connects TRBV11-3 to TRBJ1-3; the match to TRBD1 covers 7 bases. Trimming removed 4 bases from V and 0 bases from J; junction bases left unmatched: 12. This CDR3 is 18 amino acids long. Germline V CDR1 and CDR2: SGHNT, YENEEA. CDR3 in DNA: TGTGCCAGCAGCTCATCCCTTCCCGGGACAGCCTCTGGAAACACCATATATTTT. Translation: CASSSSLPGTASGNTIYF.

The CDR3 reads CASSPQGGETQYF. The DNA for the CDR3 is TGTGCCAGCAGTCCACAGGGTGGAGAGACCCAGTACTTC. The chain combines TRBV6-5 with TRBJ2-5, with D tentatively TRBD1 (6 bases). The CDR3 has 13 amino acids. The V gene lost 5 bases and the J gene lost 4 bases, with 11 bases spanning the gap. Germline V lookup: CDR1 MNHEY, CDR2 SVGAGI.

The chain has TRBV5-5 and TRBJ2-3; 11 bases are a match to TRBD2. Germline V lookup: CDR1 SGHKS, CDR2 YYEKEE (reference sequence). With 0 bases clipped from V and 3 bases from J, the junction kept 6 bases outside the gene matches. The CDR3 runs to 17 residues. CDR3 coding DNA: TGTGCCAGCAGCTTGGTATCTAGCGGGGGGACAACAGATACGCAGTATTTT. This translates into CASSLVSSGGTTDTQYF. Looking up the rest from reference TRBV5-5 and TRBJ2-3 gives the full variable domain: DAGVTQSPTHLIKTRGQQVTLRCSPISGHKSVSWYQQVLGQGPQFIFQYYEKEERGRGNFPDRFSARQFPNYSSELNVNALLLGDSALYLCASSLVSSGGTTDTQYFGPGTRLTVL.

The chain couples TRBV19 to TRBJ2-3, with 11 bases identical to TRBD1. Germline-derived CDR1 and CDR2 are LNHDA and SQIVND (reference sequence). J lost 4 bases, V lost 6 bases, and 12 bases had no gene match. The CDR3 contains 17 residues. CDR3: CASSSPGGQGGPDTQYF. The CDR3 bases are TGTGCCAGTAGCTCTCCCGGGGGACAGGGGGGCCCAGATACGCAGTATTTT.